This T cell receptor (beta chain) emerged from a study of a mutant IDH1 vaccine in newly diagnosed glioma. Study in general: Once 4-6 weeks had passed after radiotherapy alone, vaccination started, or it started with temozolomide cycles. Patients were pretreated with radiotherapy, temozolomide, or both, mostly both.

Time point defined: week 23, last vaccination. Doses comprised 300 ug of mutant IDH1 20-mer peptide each, plus topical imiquimod. New IDH1-mutant, ATRX-lost WHO grade 3 or 4 astrocytomas occurred in donors. On this clone: Its antigen is unknown.

Method: immunoSEQ multiplex PCR; TCRdb's copy keeps in-frame clones and lacks some. The sample lists fewer than 45,000 clones, around four fifths occurring once. CDR1 is MNHNS, CDR2 SASEGT, per germline. The CDR3 is made up of 12 amino acids. Trimming took 10 bases from V and 8 from J; bases not matched to a gene: 9. The specimen comprised PBMCs, sampled from a glioma patient whose treatment included an IDH1 peptide vaccine. The TCR originated in a middle-aged man with glioma. The V and J genes are TRBV6-1 and TRBJ1-2; 8 bases map to TRBD1. CDR3 loop: CATRQGTLGYTF. The CDR3 DNA is TGTGCCACCCGACAGGGGACATTGGGCTACACCTTC.